This T cell receptor beta chain was sequenced during a study of control samples from healthy donors and cancer patients. Repertoires were generated with immunoSEQ multiplex PCR, while TCRdb's copy carries only in-frame clones and drops some. Of roughly 190,000 clones detected, roughly nine tenths appear once; the ten largest clones hold approximately 1.8%. Trimming took off 0 bases at V and 7 bases at J, with 7 bases between the two ends. Looked up from germline, CDR1 is SGHAT and CDR2 is FQDESV (reference sequence). The CDR3 sequence is 12 residues long. The chain is built from TRBV11-1 and TRBJ2-7; D gene uncertain. The TCR sequence derives from a man aged 30-40 years in good health. Sequencing was performed on blood. The CDR3 DNA follows: TGTGCCAGCAGCTTAGCGGGATGGGAGCAGTACTTC. It codes for CASSLAGWEQYF.